The 14 T cell receptor beta chains below were found in one sample sequenced in a study of blood T cell repertoires in COVID-19. Sequencing was performed with immunoSEQ multiplex PCR; in TCRdb, only in-frame clones are kept and a portion is missing. The sample consists of more than 200,000 clones, approximately 83% of them appearing once. The specimen sequenced was peripheral blood. Receptors were obtained from a woman in her 40s with active or convalescent COVID-19.

A few counts support this clone. The chain has TRBV3-1 (or the pseudogene TRBV3-2) and TRBJ2-2; a weak D match, TRBD1 (5 bases). Germline CDR1 reads LGHDT; CDR2 reads YNNKEL (reference sequence). Trimming removed 6 bases at V and 3 bases at J, with 11 bases between. The CDR3 sequence is 14 residues long. For the CDR3, the DNA is TGTGCCAGCAGGGACAAGGGGTACACCGGGGAGCTGTTTTTT. Its protein product is CASRDKGYTGELFF.

The V call is TRBV19, the J call TRBJ2-1; D might be TRBD2 (6 bases). This CDR3 contains 16 residues. The germline gives CDR1 LNHDA, CDR2 SQIVND (reference sequence). The V end lost 4 bases, the J end lost 1 base, and 14 bases lay between the germline ends. CDR3: CASSTREVGSYNEQFF. CDR3 nucleotides: TGTGCCAGTAGTACCAGGGAGGTAGGGTCCTACAATGAGCAGTTCTTC.

V is TRBV6-1 and J is TRBJ1-1; 9 positions agree with TRBD1. The germline CDR1 and CDR2 sequences are MNHNS and SASEGT. After removal of 2 bases from V and 8 bases from J, the junction contained 6 bases not matched to a gene. The CDR3 contains 14 residues. In DNA, the CDR3 is TGTGCCAGCAGTGAATGGGGACAGGGCGGAGAAGCTTTCTTT. Its translation: CASSEWGQGGEAFF.

This chain connects TRBV29-1 to TRBJ1-2, with 7 bases identical to TRBD1. This CDR3 region has 14 residues. Germline values: CDR1 SQVTM, CDR2 ANQGSEA. Trimming cost V 7 bases and J 4 bases; bases outside gene matches: 12. CDR3 loop: CSARDRDPRYGYTF. The CDR3 DNA reads TGCAGCGCCAGAGACAGGGATCCCCGCTATGGCTACACCTTC.

The CDR3 loop is CASSKVLGQGDLGVYEQYF. For the CDR3, the DNA is TGTGCCAGCAGCAAAGTCCTGGGACAGGGGGACCTGGGGGTCTACGAGCAGTACTTC. The genes are TRBV21-1 and TRBJ2-7; TRBD1, the table's D call, lacks a check against the DNA. TRBV21-1 is classified as a pseudogene. The length of the CDR3 is 19 residues.

This clone occurred a few times. The genes are TRBV19 and TRBJ1-5; TRBD1 matches at 7 bases. Trimming took 8 bases from V and 0 from J; bases not matched to a gene: 7. The CDR3 has 15 residues. Germline V gene lookup returns CDR1 LNHDA and CDR2 SQIVND (reference sequence). The DNA of the CDR3 is TGTGCCAGTCATAAAACAGGGGTTAGCAATCAGCCCCAGCATTTT. This encodes CASHKTGVSNQPQHF.

This chain uses TRBV27 with TRBJ2-1, with TRBD1 as a possible D gene (5 bases). The germline V and J ends were trimmed by 4 bases and 0 bases, with 13 bases remaining between them. This CDR3 contains 16 residues. Germline V gene data show CDR1 as MNHEY and CDR2 as SMNVEV (reference sequence). This CDR3 reads CASSSRTGASYNEQFF. CDR3 nucleotide sequence: TGTGCCAGCAGTTCGAGAACAGGTGCCTCCTACAATGAGCAGTTCTTC.

This chain joins TRBV10-3 and TRBJ1-2; 10 bases agree with TRBD1. Looked up from germline, CDR1 is ENHRY and CDR2 is SYGVKD. The V and J ends lost 0 bases and 7 bases, in that order; junction bases with no gene match: 2. This CDR3 has 14 residues. The chain's CDR3 is CAISESGTGVGYTF. The CDR3 DNA is TGTGCCATCAGTGAGTCGGGGACAGGGGTTGGCTACACCTTC.

The rearrangement links TRBV24-1 to TRBJ1-6; the match to TRBD1 covers 7 bases. The CDR3 contains 14 residues. CDR1 and CDR2 from the germline V gene are KGHDR and SFDVKD. After removal of 4 bases from V and 7 bases from J, the junction contained 3 bases not matched to a gene. The CDR3 region is CATSDQGGNSPLHF. CDR3 bases: TGTGCCACCAGTGACCAGGGGGGAAATTCACCCCTCCACTTT.

V usage is TRBV28 and J usage is TRBJ1-6; weak D call: TRBD1 (6 bases). The germline V gene has CDR1 MDHEN and CDR2 SYDVKM. Trimming shortened V by 2 bases and J by 4 bases, and 15 bases separated the two germline ends. This CDR3 is built from 17 residues. In nucleotides, the CDR3 is TGTGCCAGCAGTTTAACAGGGAAGTTCGGTTATAATTCACCCCTCCACTTT. It is translated as CASSLTGKFGYNSPLHF.

The chain has TRBV30 and TRBJ1-5; D unresolved. The CDR3 runs 14 residues. Trimming cost V 7 bases and J 4 bases, with 17 bases left between them. CDR1 is GTSNPN, CDR2 SVGIG, per germline (reference sequence). CDR3 residues: CASDPAAPNQPQHF. CDR3 in DNA: TGTGCCTCCGACCCGGCGGCCCCTAATCAGCCCCAGCATTTT.

The chain is built from TRBV19 and TRBJ1-1; maybe TRBD1 (6 bases). CDR3 size: 13 residues. In germline, CDR1 is LNHDA, CDR2 SQIVND (reference sequence). V was trimmed by 7 bases and J by 6 bases, leaving 15 bases between them. CDR3 protein: CASTQGLGAEAFF. The CDR3 DNA reads TGTGCCAGTACCCAGGGGCTTGGGGCTGAAGCTTTCTTT.

The chain is built from TRBV28 and TRBJ1-2; D gene unclear. There are 13 residues in the CDR3. The germline gives CDR1 MDHEN, CDR2 SYDVKM. Trimming pared 5 bases from V and 5 bases from J, leaving 12 bases between. The CDR3, as DNA: TGTGCCAGCAGTCTCCCTCCCCGTTATGGCTACACCTTC. This codes for CASSLPPRYGYTF.

This clone came up once. The chain joins TRBV9 to TRBJ2-1; D possibly corresponds to TRBD1 (8 bases). This CDR3 has 14 residues. V was trimmed by 0 bases and J by 14 bases, leaving 18 bases between them. CDR1 is SGDLS and CDR2 is YYNGEE in the germline V gene. The CDR3 sequence: CASSVATGGQGKFF. CDR3 DNA sequence: TGTGCCAGCAGCGTAGCTACGGGAGGACAGGGAAAGTTCTTC.